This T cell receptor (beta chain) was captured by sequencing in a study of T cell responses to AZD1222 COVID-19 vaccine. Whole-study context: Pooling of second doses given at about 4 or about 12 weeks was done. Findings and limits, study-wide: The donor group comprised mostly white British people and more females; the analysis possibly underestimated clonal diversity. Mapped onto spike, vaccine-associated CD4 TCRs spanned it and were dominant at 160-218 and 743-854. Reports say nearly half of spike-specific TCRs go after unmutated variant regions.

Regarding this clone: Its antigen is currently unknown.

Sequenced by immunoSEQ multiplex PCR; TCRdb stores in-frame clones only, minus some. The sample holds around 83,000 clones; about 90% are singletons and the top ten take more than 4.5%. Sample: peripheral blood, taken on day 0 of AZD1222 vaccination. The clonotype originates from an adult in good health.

This chain's CDR3 is CASSLVGGPYNEQFF. CDR3 in DNA: TGTGCCAGCAGCTTAGTAGGCGGTCCCTACAATGAGCAGTTCTTC. The V gene is TRBV11-2, the J gene TRBJ2-1; D is unresolved. V shed 1 base and J shed 2 bases, with 9 bases lying between them. The germline V gene encodes CDR1 SGHAT and CDR2 FQNNGV. The CDR3 consists of 15 residues.